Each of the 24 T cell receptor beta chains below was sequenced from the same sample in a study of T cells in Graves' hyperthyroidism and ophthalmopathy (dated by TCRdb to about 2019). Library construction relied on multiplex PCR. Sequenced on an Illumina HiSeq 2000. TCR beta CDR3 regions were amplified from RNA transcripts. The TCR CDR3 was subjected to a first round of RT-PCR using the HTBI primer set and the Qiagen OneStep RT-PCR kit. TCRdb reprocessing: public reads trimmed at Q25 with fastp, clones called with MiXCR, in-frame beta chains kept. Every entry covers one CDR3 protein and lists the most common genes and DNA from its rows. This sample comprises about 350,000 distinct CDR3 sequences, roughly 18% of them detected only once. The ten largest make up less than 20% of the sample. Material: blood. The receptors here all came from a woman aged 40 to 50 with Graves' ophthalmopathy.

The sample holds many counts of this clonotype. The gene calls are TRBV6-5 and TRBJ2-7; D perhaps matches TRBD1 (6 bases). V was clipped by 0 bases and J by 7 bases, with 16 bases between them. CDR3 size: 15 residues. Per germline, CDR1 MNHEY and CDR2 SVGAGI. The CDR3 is CASSYSEQGSAEQYF. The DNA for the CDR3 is TGTGCCAGCAGTTACTCGGAACAGGGATCGGCTGAGCAGTACTTC.

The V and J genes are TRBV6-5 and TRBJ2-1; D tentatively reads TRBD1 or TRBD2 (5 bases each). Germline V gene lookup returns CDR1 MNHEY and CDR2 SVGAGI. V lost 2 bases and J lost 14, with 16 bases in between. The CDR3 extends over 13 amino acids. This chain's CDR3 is CASSYEGNSDEFF. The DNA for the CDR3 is TGTGCCAGCAGTTACGAGGGGAACAGCGATGAGTTCTTC.

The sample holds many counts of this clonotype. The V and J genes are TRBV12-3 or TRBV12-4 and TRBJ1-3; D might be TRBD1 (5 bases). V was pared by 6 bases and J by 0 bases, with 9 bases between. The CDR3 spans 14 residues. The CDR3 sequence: CASSKGTSGNTIYF. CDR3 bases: TGTGCCAGCAGCAAAGGGACCTCTGGAAACACCATATATTTT.

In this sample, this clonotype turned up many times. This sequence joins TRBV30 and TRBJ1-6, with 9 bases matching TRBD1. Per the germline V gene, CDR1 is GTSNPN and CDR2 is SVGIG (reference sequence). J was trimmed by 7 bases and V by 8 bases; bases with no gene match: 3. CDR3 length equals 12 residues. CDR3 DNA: TGTGCCGAGGGACAGGGAAATTCACCCCTCCACTTT. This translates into CAEGQGNSPLHF.

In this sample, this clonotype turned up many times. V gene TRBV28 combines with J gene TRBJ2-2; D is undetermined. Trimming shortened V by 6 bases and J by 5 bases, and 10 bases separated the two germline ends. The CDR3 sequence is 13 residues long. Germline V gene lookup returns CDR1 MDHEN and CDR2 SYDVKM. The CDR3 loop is CASSWGSTGELFF. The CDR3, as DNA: TGTGCCAGCAGCTGGGGAAGTACCGGGGAGCTGTTTTTT.

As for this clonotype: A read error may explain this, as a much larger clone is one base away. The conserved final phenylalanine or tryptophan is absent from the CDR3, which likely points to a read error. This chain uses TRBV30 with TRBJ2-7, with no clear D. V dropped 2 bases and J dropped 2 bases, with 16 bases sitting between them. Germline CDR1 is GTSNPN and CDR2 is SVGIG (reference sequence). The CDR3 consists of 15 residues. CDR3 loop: CAWSQERQSAYEQYL. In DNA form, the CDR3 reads TGTGCCTGGAGTCAAGAACGGCAGTCCGCCTACGAGCAGTACTTA.

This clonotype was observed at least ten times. The CDR3 DNA follows: TGTGCCACCAGCGCGGACAGGGTATCATACGAGCAGTACTTC. Its protein product is CATSADRVSYEQYF. This sequence joins TRBV15 and TRBJ2-7, with 8 bases identical to TRBD1. The J segment lost 4 bases and the V segment lost 5 bases, leaving 7 bases of the junction unmatched. The CDR3 spans 14 residues. Germline-derived CDR1 and CDR2 are LNHNV and YYDKDF (reference sequence).

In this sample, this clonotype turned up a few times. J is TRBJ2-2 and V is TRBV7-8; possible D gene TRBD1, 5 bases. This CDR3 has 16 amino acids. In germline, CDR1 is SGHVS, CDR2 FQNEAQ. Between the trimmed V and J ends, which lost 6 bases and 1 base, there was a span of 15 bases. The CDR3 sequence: CASRSPWQGNTGELFF. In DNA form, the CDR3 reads TGTGCCAGCAGGTCCCCGTGGCAGGGGAACACCGGGGAGCTGTTTTTT.

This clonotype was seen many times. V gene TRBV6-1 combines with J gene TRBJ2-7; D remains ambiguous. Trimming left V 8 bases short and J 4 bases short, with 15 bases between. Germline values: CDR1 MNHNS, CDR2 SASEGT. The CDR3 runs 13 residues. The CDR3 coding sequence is TGTGCCAGCCGCCTCAGGTCGGGTTACGAGCAGTACTTC. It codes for CASRLRSGYEQYF.

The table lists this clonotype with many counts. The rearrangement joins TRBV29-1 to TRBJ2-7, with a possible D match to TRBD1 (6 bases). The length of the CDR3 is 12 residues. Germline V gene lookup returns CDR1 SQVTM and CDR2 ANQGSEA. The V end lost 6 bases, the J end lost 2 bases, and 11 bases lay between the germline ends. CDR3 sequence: CSVRTDAYEQYF. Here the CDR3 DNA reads TGCAGCGTCCGGACAGATGCCTACGAGCAGTACTTC.

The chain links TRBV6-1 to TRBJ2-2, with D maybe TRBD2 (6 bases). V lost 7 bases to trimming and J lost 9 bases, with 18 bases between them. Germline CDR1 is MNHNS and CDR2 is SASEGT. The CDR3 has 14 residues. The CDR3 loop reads CASTPALGRRELFF. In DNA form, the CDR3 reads TGTGCCAGCACCCCAGCCCTTGGGAGGCGGGAGCTGTTTTTT.

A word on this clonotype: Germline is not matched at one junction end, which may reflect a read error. In nucleotides, the CDR3 is TGTGCCAGCAGCTCCTCCACTCAAGCTTTCTTT. This sequence encodes CASSSSTQAFF. J is TRBJ1-1 and V is TRBV11-2; D is uncertain. Germline CDR1 reads SGHAT; CDR2 reads FQNNGV. The CDR3 contains 11 residues.

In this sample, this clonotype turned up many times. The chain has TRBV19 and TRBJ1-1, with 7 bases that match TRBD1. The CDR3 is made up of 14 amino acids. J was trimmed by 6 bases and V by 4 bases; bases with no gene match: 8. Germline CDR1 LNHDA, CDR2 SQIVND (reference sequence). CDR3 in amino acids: CASSTGGRGAEAFF. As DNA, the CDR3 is TGTGCCAGTAGTACCGGGGGCAGGGGGGCTGAAGCTTTCTTT.

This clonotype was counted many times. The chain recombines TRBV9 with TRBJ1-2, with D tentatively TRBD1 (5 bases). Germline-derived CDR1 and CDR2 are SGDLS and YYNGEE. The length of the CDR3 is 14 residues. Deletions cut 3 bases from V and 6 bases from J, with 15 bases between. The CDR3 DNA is TGTGCCAGCAGCGCCTCTCAGGGCGGGGATGGCTACACCTTC. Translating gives CASSASQGGDGYTF.

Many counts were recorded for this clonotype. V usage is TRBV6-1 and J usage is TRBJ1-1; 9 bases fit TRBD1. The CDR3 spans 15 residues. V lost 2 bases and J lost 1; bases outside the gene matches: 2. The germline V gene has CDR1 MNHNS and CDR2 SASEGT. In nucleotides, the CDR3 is TGTGCCAGCAGTGAATGGACAGGGGCGAACACTGAAGCTTTCTTT. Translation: CASSEWTGANTEAFF.

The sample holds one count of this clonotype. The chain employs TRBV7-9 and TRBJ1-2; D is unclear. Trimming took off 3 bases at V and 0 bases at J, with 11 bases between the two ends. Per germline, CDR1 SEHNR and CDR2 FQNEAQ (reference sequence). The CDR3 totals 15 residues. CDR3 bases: TGTGCCAGCAGCTTTTCATCGAGAGCTAACTATGGCTACACCTTC. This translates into CASSFSSRANYGYTF.

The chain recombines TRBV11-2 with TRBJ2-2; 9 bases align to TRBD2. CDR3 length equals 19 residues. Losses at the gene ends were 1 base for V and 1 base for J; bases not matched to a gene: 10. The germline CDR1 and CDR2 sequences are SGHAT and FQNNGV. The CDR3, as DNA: TGTGCCAGCAGCTTAGTCCCCTTAGCGGGAGCGGGGAACACCGGGGAGCTGTTTTTT. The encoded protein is CASSLVPLAGAGNTGELFF.

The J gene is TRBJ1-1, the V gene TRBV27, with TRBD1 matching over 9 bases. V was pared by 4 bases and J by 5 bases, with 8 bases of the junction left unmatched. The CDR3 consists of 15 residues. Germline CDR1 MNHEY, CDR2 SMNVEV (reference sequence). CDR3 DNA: TGTGCCAGCAGTTCCACAGGGGGCCGGAGGACTGAAGCTTTCTTT. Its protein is CASSSTGGRRTEAFF.

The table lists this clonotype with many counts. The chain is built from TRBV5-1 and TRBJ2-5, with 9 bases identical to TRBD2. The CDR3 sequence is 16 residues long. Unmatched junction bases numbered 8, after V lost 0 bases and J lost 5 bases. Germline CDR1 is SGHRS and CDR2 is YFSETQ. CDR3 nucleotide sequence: TGCGCCAGCAGCTTGGTGTTAGCGGGAGCCATGGAGACCCAGTACTTC. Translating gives CASSLVLAGAMETQYF.

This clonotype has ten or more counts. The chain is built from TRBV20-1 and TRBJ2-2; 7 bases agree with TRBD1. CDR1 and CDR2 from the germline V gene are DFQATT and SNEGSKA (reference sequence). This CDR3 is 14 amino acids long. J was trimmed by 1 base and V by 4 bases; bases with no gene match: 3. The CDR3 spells CSATHRGNTGELFF. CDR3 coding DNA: TGCAGTGCTACGCACAGGGGGAACACCGGGGAGCTGTTTTTT.

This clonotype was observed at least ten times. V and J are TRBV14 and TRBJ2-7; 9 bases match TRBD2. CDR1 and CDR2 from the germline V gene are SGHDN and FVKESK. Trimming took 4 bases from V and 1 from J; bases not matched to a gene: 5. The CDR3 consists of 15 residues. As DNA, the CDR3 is TGTGCCAGCAGCCTCCTTCTAGCGGGATCCTACGAGCAGTACTTC. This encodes CASSLLLAGSYEQYF.

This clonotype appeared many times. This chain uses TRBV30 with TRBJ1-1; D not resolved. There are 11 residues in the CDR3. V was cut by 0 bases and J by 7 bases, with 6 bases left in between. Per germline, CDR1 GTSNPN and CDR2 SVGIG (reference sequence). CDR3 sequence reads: CAWSVWLEAFF. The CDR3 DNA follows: TGTGCCTGGAGTGTATGGCTTGAAGCTTTCTTT.

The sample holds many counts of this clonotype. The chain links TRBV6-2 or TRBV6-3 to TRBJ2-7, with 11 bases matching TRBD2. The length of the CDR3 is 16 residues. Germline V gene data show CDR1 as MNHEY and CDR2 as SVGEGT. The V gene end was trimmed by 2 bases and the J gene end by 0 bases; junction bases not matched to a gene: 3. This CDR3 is CASSYASGRPSYEQYF. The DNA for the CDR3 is TGTGCCAGCAGTTACGCTAGCGGGAGGCCCTCCTACGAGCAGTACTTC.

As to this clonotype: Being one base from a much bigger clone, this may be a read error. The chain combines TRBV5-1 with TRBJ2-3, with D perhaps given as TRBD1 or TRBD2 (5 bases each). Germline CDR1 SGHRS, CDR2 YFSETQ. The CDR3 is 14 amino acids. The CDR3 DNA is TGCGCCAGCACCCCGGGGACGCGCACAGATATGCAGTATTTT. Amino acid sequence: CASTPGTRTDMQYF. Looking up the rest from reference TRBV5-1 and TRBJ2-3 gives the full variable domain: KAGVTQTPRYLIKTRGQQVTLSCSPISGHRSVSWYQQTPGQGLQFLFEYFSETQRNKGNFPGRFSGRQFSNSRSEMNVSTLELGDSALYLCASTPGTRTDMQYFGPGTRLTVL.